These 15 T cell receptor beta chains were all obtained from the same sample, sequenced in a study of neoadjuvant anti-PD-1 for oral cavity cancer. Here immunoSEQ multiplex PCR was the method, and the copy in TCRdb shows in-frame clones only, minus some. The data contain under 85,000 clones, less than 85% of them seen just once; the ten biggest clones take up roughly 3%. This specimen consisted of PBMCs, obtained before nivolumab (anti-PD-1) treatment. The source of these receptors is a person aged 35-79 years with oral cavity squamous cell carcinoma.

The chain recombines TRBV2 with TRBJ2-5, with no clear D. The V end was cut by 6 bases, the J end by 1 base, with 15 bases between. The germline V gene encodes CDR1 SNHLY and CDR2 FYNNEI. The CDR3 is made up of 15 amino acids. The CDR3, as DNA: TGTGCCAGCAGGGCGGAGCGCTTAACCCAAGAGACCCAGTACTTC. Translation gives CASRAERLTQETQYF.

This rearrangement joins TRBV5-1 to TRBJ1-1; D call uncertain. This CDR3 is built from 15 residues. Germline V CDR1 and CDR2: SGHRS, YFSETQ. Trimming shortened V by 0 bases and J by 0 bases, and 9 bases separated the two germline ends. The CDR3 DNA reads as TGCGCCAGCAGCTTGGGAGACGCCGTGAACACTGAAGCTTTCTTT. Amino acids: CASSLGDAVNTEAFF.

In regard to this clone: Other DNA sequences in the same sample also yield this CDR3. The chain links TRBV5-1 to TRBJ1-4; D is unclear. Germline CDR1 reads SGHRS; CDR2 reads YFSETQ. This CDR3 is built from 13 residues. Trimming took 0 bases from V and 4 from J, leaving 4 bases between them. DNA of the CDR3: TGCGCCAGCAGCTTGGGAAGTAATGAAAAACTGTTTTTT. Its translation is CASSLGSNEKLFF.

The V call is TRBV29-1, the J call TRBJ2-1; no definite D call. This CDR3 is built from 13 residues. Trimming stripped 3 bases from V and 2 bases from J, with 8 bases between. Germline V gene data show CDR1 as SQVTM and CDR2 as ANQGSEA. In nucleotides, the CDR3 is TGCAGCGTTGAGGCCCAGCCCTACAATGAGCAGTTCTTC. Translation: CSVEAQPYNEQFF.

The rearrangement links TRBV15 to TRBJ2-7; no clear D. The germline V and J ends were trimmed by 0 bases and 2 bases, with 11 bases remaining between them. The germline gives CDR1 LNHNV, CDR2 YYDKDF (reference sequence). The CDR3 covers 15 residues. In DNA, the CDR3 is TGTGCCACCAGCAGAGACCAGACTCCCACCTACGAGCAGTACTTC. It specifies CATSRDQTPTYEQYF.

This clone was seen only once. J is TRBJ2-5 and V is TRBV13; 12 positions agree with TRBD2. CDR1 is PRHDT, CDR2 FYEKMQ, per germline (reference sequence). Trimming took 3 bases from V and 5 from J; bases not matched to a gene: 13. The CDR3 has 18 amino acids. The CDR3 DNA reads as TGTGCCAGCAGCTTTGTTGGAGCTAGCGGGAGGGCCGGGGAGACCCAGTACTTC. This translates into CASSFVGASGRAGETQYF.

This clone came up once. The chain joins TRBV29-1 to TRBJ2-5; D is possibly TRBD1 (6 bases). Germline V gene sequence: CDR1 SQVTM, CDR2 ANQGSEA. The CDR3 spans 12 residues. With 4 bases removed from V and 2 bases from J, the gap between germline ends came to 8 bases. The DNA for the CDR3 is TGCAGCGTTGGTGGACAGCAAGAGACCCAGTACTTC. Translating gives CSVGGQQETQYF.

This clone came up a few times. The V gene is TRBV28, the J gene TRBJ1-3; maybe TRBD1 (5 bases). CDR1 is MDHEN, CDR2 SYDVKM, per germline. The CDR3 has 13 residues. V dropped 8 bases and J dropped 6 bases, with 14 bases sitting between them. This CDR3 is CASGGTGVNTIYF. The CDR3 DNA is TGTGCCAGCGGGGGTACAGGTGTAAACACCATATATTTT.

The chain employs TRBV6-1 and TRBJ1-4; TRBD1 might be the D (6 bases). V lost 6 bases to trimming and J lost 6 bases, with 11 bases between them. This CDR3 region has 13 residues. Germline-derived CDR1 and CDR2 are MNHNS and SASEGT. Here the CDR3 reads CASRNNRDEKLFF. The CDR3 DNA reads TGTGCCAGCAGGAATAACAGGGATGAAAAACTGTTTTTT.

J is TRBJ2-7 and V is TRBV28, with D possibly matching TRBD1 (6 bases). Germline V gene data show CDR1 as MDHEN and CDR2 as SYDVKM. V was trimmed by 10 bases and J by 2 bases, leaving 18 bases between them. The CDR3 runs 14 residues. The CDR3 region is CATIQSGDTYEQYF. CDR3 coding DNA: TGTGCCACTATTCAGTCAGGGGACACCTACGAGCAGTACTTC.

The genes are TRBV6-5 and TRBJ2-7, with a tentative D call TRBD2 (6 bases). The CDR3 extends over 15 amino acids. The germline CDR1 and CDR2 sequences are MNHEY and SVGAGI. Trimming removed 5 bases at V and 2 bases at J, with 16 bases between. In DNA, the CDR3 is TGTGCCAGCAGTGCCCGGGACTCCCCCCCCTACGAGCAGTACTTC. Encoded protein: CASSARDSPPYEQYF.

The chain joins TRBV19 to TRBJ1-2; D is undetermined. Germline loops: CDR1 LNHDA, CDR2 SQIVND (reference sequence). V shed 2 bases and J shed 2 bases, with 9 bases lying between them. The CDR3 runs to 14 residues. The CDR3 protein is CASSIWGTNYGYTF. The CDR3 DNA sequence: TGTGCCAGTAGTATATGGGGTACCAACTATGGCTACACCTTC. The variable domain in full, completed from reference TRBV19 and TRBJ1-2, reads DGGITQSPKYLFRKEGQNVTLSCEQNLNHDAMYWYRQDPGQGLRLIYYSQIVNDFQKGDIAEGYSVSREKKESFPLTVTSAQKNPTAFYLCASSIWGTNYGYTFGSGTRLTVV.

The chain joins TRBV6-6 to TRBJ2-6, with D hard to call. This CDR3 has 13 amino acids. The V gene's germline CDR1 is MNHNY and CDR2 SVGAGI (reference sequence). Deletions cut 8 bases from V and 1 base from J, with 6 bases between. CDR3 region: CASHRSGANVLTF. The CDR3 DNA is TGTGCCAGCCATAGATCTGGGGCCAACGTCCTGACTTTC.

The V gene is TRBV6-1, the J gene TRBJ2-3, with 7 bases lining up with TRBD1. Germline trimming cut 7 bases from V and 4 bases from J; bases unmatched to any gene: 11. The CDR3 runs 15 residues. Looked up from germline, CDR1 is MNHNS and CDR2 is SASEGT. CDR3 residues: CASTLDRVIADTQYF. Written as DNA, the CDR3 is TGTGCCAGCACTCTAGACAGGGTTATAGCAGATACGCAGTATTTT.

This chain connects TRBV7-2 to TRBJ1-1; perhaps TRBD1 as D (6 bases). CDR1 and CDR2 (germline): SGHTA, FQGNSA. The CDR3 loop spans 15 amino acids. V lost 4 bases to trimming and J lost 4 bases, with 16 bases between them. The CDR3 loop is CASSSTGGTGTEAFF. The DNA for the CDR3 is TGTGCCAGCAGCTCCACGGGGGGCACGGGCACTGAAGCTTTCTTT.